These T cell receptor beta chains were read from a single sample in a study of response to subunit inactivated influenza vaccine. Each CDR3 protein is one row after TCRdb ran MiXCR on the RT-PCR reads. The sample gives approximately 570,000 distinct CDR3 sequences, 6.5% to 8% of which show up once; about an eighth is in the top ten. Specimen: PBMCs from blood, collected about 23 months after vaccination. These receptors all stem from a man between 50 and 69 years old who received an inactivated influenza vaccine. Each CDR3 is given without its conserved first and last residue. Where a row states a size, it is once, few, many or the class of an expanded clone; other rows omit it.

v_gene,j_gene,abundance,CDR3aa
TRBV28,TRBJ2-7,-,ASSRDSYYEQY
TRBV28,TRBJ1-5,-,ASSTPVQGDGQPQH
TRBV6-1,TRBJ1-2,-,ASRGGRGIIGYT
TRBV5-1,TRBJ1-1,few,ASSGGQMNTEAF
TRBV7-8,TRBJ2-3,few,ASSLGLSWIDTQY
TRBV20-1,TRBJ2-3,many,SARAPGPDTQY
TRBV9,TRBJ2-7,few,ASSLSGYSSSYEQY
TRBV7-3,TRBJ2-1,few,ASSSSTRGEQF
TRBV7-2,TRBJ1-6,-,ASTIERQENNSPLH
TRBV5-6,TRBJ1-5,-,ASSGETAPVDSNQPQH
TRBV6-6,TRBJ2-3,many,ASSYLATDTQY
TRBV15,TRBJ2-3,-,ATSRVGGTSTDTQY
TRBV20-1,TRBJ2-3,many,SANGLAGLTDTQY
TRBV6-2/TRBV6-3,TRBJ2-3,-,ASSSPALRTDTQY
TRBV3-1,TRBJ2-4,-,ASSQPGQGGDIQY
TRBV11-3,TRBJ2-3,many,ASRGVSDTQY
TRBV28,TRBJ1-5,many,ASSSWGRGSNQPQH
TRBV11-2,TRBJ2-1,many,ASRRTGVLLDEQF
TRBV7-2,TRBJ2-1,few,ASSKVMTEQF
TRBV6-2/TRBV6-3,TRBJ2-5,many,ASSPGTRGETQY
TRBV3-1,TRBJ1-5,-,ASSRTSGSTQPQH